What follows is one TCR beta chain and its context. This sample stems from a study of identical twins. TCRdb re-derived calls from the 5' RACE reads in MiXCR, one entry per CDR3 protein. The table has some 190,000 distinct CDR3 sequences, 15% seen once. The germline V gene has CDR1 MGHRA and CDR2 YSYEKL. Unmatched junction bases numbered 6, after V lost 3 bases and J lost 5 bases. The CDR3 spans 15 residues. This sample was shared with a second study, whose subject was T cells expressing NK-cell markers.

The sequence was collected from a woman younger than 35 in good health. This chain uses TRBV4-1 with TRBJ1-5, with 8 bases matching TRBD1. Sequenced material: CD8+ T cells sorted from blood. The CDR3 DNA sequence: TGCGCCAGCAGCCACCGGACAGGGTCCGATCAGCCCCAGCATTTT. This codes for CASSHRTGSDQPQHF.